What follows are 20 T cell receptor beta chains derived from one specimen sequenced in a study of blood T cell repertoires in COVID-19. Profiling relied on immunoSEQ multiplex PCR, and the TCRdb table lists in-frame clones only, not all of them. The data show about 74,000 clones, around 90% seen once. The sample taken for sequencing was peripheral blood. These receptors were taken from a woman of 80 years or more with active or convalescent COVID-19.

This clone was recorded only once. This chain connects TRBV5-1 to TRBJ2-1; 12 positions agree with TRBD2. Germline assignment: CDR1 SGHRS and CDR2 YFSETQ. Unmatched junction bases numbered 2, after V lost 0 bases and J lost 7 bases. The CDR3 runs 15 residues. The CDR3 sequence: CASSLAGLAGNEQFF. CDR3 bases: TGCGCCAGCAGCTTGGCAGGACTAGCGGGGAATGAGCAGTTCTTC. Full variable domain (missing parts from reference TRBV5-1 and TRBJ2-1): KAGVTQTPRYLIKTRGQQVTLSCSPISGHRSVSWYQQTPGQGLQFLFEYFSETQRNKGNFPGRFSGRQFSNSRSEMNVSTLELGDSALYLCASSLAGLAGNEQFFGPGTRLTVL.

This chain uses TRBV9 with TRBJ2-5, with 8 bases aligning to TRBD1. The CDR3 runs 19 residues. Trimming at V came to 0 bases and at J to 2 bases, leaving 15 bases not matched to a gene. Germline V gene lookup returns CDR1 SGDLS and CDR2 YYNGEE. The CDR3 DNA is TGTGCCAGCAGCGTAGGCCCCTTCAACAGGGGGTCAGAGCAAGAGACCCAGTACTTC. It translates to CASSVGPFNRGSEQETQYF.

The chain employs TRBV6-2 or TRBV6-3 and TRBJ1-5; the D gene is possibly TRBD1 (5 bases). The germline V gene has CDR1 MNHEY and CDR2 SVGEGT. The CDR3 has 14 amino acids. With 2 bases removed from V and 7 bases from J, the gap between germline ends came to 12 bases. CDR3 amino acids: CASSYGGRGQPQHF. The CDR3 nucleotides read TGTGCCAGCAGTTACGGAGGGAGGGGCCAGCCCCAGCATTTT.

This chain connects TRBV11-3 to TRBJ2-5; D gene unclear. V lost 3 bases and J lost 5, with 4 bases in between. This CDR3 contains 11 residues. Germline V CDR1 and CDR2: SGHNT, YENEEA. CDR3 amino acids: CASSLEETQYF. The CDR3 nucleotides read TGTGCCAGCAGCTTGGAGGAGACCCAGTACTTC.

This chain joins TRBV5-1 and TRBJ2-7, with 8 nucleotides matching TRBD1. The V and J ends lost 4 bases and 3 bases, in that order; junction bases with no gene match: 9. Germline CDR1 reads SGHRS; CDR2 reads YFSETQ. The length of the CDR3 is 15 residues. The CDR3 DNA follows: TGCGCCAGCAGCCAGGGACAGGCGGCGCTCTACGAGCAGTACTTC. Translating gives CASSQGQAALYEQYF.

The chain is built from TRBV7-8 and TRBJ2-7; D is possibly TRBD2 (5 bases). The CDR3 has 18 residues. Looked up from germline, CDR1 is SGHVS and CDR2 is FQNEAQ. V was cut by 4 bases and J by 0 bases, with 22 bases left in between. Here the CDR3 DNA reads TGTGCCAGCAGCTCACCGGGGTGGGCGACGGGCCTCTCCTACGAGCAGTACTTC. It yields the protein CASSSPGWATGLSYEQYF.

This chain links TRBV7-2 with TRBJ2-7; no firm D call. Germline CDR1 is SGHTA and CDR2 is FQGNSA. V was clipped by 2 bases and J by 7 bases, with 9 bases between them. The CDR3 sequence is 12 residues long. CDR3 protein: CASSLRVQEQYF. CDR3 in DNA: TGTGCCAGCAGCTTACGAGTTCAAGAGCAGTACTTC. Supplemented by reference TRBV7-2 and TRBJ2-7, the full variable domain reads GAGVSQSPSNKVTEKGKDVELRCDPISGHTALYWYRQSLGQGLEFLIYFQGNSAPDKSGLPSDRFSAERTGGSVSTLTIQRTQQEDSAVYLCASSLRVQEQYFGPGTRLTVT.

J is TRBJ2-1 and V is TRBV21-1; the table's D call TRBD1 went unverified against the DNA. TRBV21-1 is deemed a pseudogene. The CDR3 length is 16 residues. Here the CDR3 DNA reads TGTGCCAGCAGCAAAGGGTGGGGCCGTATCGTCAATGAGCAGTTCTTC. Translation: CASSKGWGRIVNEQFF.

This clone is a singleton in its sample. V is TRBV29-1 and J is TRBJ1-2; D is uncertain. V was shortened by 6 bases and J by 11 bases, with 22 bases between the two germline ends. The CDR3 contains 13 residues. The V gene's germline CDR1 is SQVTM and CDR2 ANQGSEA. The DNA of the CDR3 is TGCAGCGTGAATTCCGGAGCTCCTATGCGGTACACCTTC. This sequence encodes CSVNSGAPMRYTF.

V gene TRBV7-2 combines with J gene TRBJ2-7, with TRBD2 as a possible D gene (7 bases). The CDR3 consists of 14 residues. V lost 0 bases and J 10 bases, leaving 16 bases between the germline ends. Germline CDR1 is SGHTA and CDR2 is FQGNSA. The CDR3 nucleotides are TGTGCCAGCAGCTTAGCGGGGGGGCCGGGCACTCAGTACTTC. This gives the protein CASSLAGGPGTQYF.

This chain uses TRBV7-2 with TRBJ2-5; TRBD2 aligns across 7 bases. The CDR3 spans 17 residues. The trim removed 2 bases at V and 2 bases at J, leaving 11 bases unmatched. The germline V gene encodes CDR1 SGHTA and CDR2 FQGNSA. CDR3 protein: CASSLWARASGQETQYF. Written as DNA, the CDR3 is TGTGCCAGCAGCTTATGGGCTAGAGCTAGCGGACAAGAGACCCAGTACTTC.

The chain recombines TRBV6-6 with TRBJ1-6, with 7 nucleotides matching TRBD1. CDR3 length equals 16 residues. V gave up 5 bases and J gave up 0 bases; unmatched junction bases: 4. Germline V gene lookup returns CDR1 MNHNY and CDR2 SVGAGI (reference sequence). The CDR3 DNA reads TGTGCCAGCAGTCGGGACAGCAACTCCTATAATTCACCCCTCCACTTT. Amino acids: CASSRDSNSYNSPLHF.

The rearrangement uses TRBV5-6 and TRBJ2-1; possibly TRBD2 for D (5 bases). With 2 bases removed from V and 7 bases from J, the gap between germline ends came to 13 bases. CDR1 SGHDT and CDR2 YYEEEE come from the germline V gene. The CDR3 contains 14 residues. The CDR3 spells CASSLSPPGNEQFF. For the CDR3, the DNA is TGTGCCAGCAGCTTATCCCCTCCGGGGAATGAGCAGTTCTTC.

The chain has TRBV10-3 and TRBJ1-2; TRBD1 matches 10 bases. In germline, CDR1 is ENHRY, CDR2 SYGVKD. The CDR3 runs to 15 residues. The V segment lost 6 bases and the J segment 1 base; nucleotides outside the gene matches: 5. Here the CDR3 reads CAIRGQGDYNYGYTF. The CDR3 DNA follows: TGTGCCATCAGAGGACAGGGGGACTATAACTATGGCTACACCTTC.

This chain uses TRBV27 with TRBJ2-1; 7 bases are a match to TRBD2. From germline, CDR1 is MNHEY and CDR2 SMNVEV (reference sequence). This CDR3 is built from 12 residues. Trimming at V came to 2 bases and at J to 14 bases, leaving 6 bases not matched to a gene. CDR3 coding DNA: TGTGCCAGCAGTTTACGGGGCGGGAGAAAGTTCTTC. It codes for CASSLRGGRKFF.

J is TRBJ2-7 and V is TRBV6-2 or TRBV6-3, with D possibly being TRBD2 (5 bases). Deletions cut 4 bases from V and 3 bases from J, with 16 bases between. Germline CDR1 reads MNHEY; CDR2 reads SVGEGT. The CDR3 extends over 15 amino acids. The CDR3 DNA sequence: TGTGCCAGCAGTTTAGCGCCTAGTGTTTACTACGAGCAGTACTTC. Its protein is CASSLAPSVYYEQYF.

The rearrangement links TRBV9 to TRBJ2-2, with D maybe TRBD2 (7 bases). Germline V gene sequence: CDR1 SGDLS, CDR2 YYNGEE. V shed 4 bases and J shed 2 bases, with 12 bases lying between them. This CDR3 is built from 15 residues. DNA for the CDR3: TGTGCCAGCAGCTCTCGGGGGGCCAACACCGGGGAGCTGTTTTTT. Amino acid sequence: CASSSRGANTGELFF.

The CDR3 DNA is TGTGCCAGCAGCGACCTGCAGGGAGGGGAGACCCAGTACTTC. It codes for CASSDLQGGETQYF. The gene calls are TRBV11-2 and TRBJ2-5; 7 positions match TRBD2. CDR3 size: 14 residues. Germline CDR1 reads SGHAT; CDR2 reads FQNNGV. V lost 5 bases, J lost 5 bases, and 8 bases stayed unmatched.

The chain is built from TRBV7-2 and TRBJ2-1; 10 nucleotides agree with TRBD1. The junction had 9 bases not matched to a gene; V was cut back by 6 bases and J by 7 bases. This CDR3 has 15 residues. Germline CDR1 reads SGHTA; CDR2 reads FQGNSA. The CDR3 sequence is CASRQDRGRGNEQFF. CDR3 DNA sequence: TGTGCCAGCAGACAGGACAGGGGGAGGGGTAATGAGCAGTTCTTC.

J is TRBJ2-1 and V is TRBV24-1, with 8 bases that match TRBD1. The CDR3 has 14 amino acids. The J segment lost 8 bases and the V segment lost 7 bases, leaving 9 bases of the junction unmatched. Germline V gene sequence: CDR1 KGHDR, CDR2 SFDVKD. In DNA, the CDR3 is TGTGCCACCAGCATAGGACAGGGTAGAGATGAGCAGTTCTTC. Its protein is CATSIGQGRDEQFF.